This entry describes one T cell receptor beta chain. The antigen remains undetermined. The germline CDR1 and CDR2 sequences are MNHNS and SASEGT. Trimming cost V 4 bases and J 7 bases, with 11 bases left between them. CDR3 length: 13 amino acids. The sample is drawn from a study of PD-1 blockade in classical Hodgkin lymphoma. Study observations and caveats: When set against healthy donors, newly diagnosed patients were reported to show lower baseline TCR diversity. With CD4+ cells, TCR diversity rose significantly by C4D1, but not with CD8+ cells.

Clones were sequenced by immunoSEQ multiplex PCR, and TCRdb holds only the in-frame ones, with some missing. The table lists 21,000 or so clones, more than 60% of them singletons. Exposure to brentuximab vedotin varied, and each patient had relapsed following autologous stem cell transplantation. The patients, who had relapsed/refractory classical Hodgkin lymphoma, achieved best responses of complete response, partial response or progressive disease. This clonotype originated in a human donor with classical Hodgkin lymphoma. This chain links TRBV6-1 with TRBJ2-1; D might be TRBD1 (6 bases). The sample in question was peripheral blood mononuclear cells (PBMCs), obtained before the second cycle of nivolumab. The CDR3 reads CASSGLGGNEQFF. As DNA, the CDR3 is TGTGCCAGCAGTGGTCTAGGGGGAAATGAGCAGTTCTTC.